This TCR beta chain emerged from a study of T cells in Graves' hyperthyroidism and ophthalmopathy. Overall study findings and caveats: Blood also held most thyroid clonotypes expanded beyond 0.001. In the analysis, a 13 V-J model separated ophthalmopathy from stable hyperthyroidism.

The V gene end was trimmed by 6 bases and the J gene end by 4 bases; junction bases not matched to a gene: 5. This CDR3 comprises 14 residues. Germline loops: CDR1 DFQATT, CDR2 SNEGSKA (reference sequence). TCR beta CDR3 sequences were amplified from RNA transcripts. HTBI primers were used for first-round RT-PCR of the TCR CDR3. TCRdb reprocessed the multiplex PCR reads via MiXCR and lists one record per CDR3 protein. The sample contains about 250,000 distinct CDR3 sequences, approximately 21% of which appear only once. This clonotype has a count of ten or more. The antigen remains undetermined. The chain employs TRBV20-1 and TRBJ1-5; 11 bases agree with TRBD1. The TCR comes from a man aged 25 to 45 with Graves' ophthalmopathy. The sequencing sample was made of blood. CDR3 region: CSASRDRGNQPQHF. The CDR3 DNA sequence: TGCAGTGCCAGCCGGGACAGGGGGAATCAGCCCCAGCATTTT.